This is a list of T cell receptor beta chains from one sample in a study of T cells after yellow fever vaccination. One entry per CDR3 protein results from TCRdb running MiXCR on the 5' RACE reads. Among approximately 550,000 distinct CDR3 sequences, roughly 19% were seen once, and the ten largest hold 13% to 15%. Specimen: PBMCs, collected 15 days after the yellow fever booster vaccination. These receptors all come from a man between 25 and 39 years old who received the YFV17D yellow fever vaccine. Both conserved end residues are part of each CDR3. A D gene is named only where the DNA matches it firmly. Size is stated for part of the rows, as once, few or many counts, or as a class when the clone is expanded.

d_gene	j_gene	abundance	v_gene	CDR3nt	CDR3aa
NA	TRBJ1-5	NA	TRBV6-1	TGTGCCAGCAGGATCTCAGCGATCAATCAGCCCCAGCATTTT	CASRISAINQPQHF
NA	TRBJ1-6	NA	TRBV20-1	TGCAGTGCTATGACCGGGACCATCTATAATTCACCCCTCCACTTT	CSAMTGTIYNSPLHF
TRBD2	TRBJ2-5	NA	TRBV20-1	TGCAGTGCAACGTGGGAGGGCCTTGGAGAGACCCAGTACTTC	CSATWEGLGETQYF
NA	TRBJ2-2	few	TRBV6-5	TGTGCCAGCAGTTACTCGATAGAGATTCCCGGGGAGCTGTTTTTT	CASSYSIEIPGELFF
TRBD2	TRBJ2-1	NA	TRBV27	TGTGCCAGCAGGGGACTAGCGGGAGTAGATGAGCAGTTCTTC	CASRGLAGVDEQFF
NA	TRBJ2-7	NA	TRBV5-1	TGCGCCAGCAGCTTCTTAGCCAAAAGGGGGGAATACGAGCAGTACTTC	CASSFLAKRGEYEQYF
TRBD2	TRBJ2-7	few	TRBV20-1	TGCAGTGCTATTCCCTGGACTAGCGGGAGGGCTAACTCCTACGAGCAGTACTTC	CSAIPWTSGRANSYEQYF
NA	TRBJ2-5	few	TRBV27	TGTGCCAGCAGTTTACGCAGGGGCTCGTGGACCCAGTACTTC	CASSLRRGSWTQYF
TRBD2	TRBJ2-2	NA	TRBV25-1	TGTGCCAGCAGTGAGAATAGCGGGGGTGGCGGGGAGCTGTTTTTT	CASSENSGGGGELFF
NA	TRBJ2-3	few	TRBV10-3	TGTGCCATCAGTGAGTCTGTCACAGATACGCAGTATTTT	CAISESVTDTQYF
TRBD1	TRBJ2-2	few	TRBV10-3	TGTGCCATCAGTGCGAGTCAGGGGGCGACCGGGGAGCTGTTTTTT	CAISASQGATGELFF
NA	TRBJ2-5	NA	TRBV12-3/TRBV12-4	TGTGCCAGCAGCCAAGCGGCGGGGACCCAGTACTTC	CASSQAAGTQYF
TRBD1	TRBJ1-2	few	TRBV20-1	TGCAGTCCAGGGGGCGGTAACTATGGCTACACCTTC	CSPGGGNYGYTF
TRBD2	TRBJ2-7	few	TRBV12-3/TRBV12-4	TGTGCCAGCAGAGATTCTAGCGGACTCTCCTACGAGCAGTACTTC	CASRDSSGLSYEQYF
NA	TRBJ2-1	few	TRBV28	TGTGCCAGCAGCCCTACAAGGATCTACAATGAGCAGTTCTTC	CASSPTRIYNEQFF
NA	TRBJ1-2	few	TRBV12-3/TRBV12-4	TGTGCCAGCAGTCCCCGCCCCCTCGGCTACACCTTC	CASSPRPLGYTF
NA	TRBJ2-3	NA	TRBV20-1	TGCAGTGCTAGAGGGGGACACACAGATACGCAGTATTTT	CSARGGHTDTQYF
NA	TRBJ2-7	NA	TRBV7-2	TGTGCCAGCAGCTTTGCTCTGGGGACCCTGGGATACGAGCAGTACTTC	CASSFALGTLGYEQYF
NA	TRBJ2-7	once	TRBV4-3	TGCGCCAGCAGCCAAGATGCCATGCGAGGGGGCTACGAGCAGTACTTC	CASSQDAMRGGYEQYF